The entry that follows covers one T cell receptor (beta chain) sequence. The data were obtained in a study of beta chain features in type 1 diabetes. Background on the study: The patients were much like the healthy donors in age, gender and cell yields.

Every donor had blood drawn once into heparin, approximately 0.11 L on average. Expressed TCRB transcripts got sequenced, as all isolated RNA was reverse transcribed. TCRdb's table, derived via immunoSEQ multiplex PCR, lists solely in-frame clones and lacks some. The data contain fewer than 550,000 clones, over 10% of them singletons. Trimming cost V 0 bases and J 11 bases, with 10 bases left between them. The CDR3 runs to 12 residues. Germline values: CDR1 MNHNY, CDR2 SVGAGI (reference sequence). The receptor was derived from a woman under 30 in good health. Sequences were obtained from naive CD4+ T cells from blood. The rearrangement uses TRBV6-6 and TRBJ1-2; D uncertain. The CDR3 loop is CASSYSGIGYTF. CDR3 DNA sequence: TGTGCCAGCAGTTACTCGGGCATTGGTTACACCTTC.